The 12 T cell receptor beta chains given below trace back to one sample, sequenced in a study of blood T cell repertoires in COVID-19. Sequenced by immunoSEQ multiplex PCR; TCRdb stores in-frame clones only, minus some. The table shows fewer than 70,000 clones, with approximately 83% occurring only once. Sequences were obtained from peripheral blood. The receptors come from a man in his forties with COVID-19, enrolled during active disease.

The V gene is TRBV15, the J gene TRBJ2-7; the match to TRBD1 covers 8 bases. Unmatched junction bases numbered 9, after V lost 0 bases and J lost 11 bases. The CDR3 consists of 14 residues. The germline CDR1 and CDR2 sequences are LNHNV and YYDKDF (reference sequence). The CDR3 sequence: CATSRDEGRGPEYF. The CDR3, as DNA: TGTGCCACCAGCAGAGATGAGGGCAGGGGGCCGGAGTACTTC.

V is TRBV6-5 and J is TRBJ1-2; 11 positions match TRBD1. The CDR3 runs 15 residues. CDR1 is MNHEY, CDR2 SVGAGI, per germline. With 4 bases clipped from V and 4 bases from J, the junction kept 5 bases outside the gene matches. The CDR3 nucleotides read TGTGCCAGCAGTTGGACAGGGGGCTTGTTCTATGGCTACACCTTC. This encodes CASSWTGGLFYGYTF.

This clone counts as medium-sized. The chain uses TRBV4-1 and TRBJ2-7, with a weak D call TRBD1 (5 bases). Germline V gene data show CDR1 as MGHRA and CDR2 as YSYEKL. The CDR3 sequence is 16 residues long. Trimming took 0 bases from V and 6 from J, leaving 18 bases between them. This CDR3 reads CASSQEPPSQQGEQYF. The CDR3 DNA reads TGCGCCAGCAGCCAAGAACCCCCGTCTCAGCAGGGCGAGCAGTACTTC.

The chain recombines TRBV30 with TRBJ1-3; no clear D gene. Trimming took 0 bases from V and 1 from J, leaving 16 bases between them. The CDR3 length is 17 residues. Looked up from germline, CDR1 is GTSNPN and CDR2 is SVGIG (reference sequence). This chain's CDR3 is CAWSVRPSAASGNTIYF. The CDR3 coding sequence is TGTGCCTGGAGTGTGAGACCCTCGGCGGCGTCTGGAAACACCATATATTTT.

CDR3 nucleotides: TGTGCCAGCTCCCGGGACAGGGGAATGAACACTGAAGCTTTCTTT. Protein product: CASSRDRGMNTEAFF. The genes are TRBV18 and TRBJ1-1; 10 bases match TRBD1. CDR3 length: 15 amino acids. V dropped 6 bases and J dropped 0; count of bases not matched to a gene: 4. CDR1 and CDR2 from the germline V gene are KGHSH and LQKENI.

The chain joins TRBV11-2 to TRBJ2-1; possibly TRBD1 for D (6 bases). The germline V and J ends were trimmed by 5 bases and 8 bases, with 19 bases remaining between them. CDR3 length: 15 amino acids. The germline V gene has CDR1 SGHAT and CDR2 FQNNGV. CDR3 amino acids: CASSQNGGRGDEQFF. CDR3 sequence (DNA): TGTGCCAGCAGCCAGAATGGGGGCCGAGGAGATGAGCAGTTCTTC.

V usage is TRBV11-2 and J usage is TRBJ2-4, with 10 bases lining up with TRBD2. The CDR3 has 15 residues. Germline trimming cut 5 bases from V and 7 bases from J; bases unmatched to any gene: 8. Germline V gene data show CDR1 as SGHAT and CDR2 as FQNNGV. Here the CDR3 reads CASSETSGFSNIQYF. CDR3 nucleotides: TGTGCCAGCAGCGAGACTAGCGGGTTTTCGAACATTCAGTACTTC.

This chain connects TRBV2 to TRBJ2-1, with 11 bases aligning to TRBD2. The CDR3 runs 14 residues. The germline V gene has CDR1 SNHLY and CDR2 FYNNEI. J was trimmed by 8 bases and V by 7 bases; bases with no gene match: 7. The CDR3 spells CASMLGLAVHEQFF. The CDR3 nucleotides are TGTGCCAGCATGTTGGGACTAGCGGTCCATGAGCAGTTCTTC.

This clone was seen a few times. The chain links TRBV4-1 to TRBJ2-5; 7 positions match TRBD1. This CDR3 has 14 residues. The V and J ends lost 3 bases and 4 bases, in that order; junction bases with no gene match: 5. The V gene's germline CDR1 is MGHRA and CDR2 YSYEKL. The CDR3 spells CASSQGQTPETQYF. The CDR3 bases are TGCGCCAGCAGCCAGGGACAGACTCCAGAGACCCAGTACTTC.

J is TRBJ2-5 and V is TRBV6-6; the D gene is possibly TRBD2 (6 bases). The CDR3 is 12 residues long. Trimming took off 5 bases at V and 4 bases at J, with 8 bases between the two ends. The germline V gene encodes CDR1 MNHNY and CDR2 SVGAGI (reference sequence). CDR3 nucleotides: TGTGCCAGCAGTGCCGGGAGAGAGACCCAGTACTTC. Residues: CASSAGRETQYF.

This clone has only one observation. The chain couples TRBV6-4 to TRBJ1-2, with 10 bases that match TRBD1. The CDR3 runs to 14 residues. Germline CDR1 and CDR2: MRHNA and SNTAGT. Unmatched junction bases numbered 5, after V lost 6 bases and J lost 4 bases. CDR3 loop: CASRGTGVVYGYTF. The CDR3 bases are TGTGCCAGCAGAGGGACAGGGGTCGTCTATGGCTACACCTTC.

CDR3 residues: CAITSPSVGTGELFF. CDR3 DNA sequence: TGTGCCATCACATCGCCTAGCGTTGGGACCGGGGAGCTGTTTTTT. The V gene is TRBV10-3, the J gene TRBJ2-2, with D perhaps matching TRBD2 (6 bases). This CDR3 is built from 15 residues. The V and J ends lost 7 bases and 5 bases respectively, with 17 bases between them. Germline values: CDR1 ENHRY, CDR2 SYGVKD.